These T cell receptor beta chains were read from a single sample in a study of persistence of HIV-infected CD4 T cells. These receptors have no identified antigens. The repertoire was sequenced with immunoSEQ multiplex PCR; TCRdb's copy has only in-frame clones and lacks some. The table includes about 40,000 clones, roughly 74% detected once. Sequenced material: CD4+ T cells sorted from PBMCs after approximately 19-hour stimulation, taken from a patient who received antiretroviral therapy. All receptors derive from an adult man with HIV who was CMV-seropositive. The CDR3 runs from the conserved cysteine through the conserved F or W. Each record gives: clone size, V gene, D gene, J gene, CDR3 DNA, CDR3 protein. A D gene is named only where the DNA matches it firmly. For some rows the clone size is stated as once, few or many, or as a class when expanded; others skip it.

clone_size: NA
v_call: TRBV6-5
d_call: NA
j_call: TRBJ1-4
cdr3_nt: TGTGCCAGCAGGCCCAACTTTGCAACTAATGAAAAACTGTTTTTT
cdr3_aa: CASRPNFATNEKLFF

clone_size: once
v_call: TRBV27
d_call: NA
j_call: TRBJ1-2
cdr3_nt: TGTGCCAGCAGTCCACCAGATTTTAACTATGGCTACACCTTC
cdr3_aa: CASSPPDFNYGYTF

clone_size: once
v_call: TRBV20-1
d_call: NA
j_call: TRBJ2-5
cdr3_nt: TGCAGTGCTAGTGGAGCTAAAGAGACCCAGTACTTC
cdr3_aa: CSASGAKETQYF

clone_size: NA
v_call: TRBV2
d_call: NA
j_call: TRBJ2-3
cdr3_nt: TGTGCCAGCAGTGTAGCAGATACGCAGTATTTT
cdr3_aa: CASSVADTQYF

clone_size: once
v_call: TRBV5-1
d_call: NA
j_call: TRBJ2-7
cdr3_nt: TGCGCCAGCAGCTCCCTCAAGGGAACGGACGAGCAGTACTTC
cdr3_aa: CASSSLKGTDEQYF

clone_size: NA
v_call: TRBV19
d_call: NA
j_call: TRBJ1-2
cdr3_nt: TGTGCCAGTAATCATGGGGACTCACGGAGGCATGGCTACACCTTC
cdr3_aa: CASNHGDSRRHGYTF

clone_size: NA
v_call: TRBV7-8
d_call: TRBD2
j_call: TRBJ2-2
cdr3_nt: TGTGCCAGCAGACTAGCGGCTGCCGAGCTGTTTTTT
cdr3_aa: CASRLAAAELFF

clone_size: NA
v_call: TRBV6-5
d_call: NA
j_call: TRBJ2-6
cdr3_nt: TGTGCCGTCCAAGGACAGCAGACTGGGGCCAACGTCCTGACTTTC
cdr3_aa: CAVQGQQTGANVLTF

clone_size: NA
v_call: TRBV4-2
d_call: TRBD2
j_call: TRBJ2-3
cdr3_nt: TGTGCCAGCAGCCAGGCCCGGAGCGGGGGGGCCGGGGATACGCAGTATTTT
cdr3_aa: CASSQARSGGAGDTQYF

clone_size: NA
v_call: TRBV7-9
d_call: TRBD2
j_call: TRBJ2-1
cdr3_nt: TGTGTCTGGCGGGAGGGCCACAATGAGCAGTTCTTC
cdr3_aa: CVWREGHNEQFF

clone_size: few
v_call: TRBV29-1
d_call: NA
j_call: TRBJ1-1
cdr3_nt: TGCAGCGTTGGAATACAGGCAAACACTGAAGCTTTCTTT
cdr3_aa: CSVGIQANTEAFF

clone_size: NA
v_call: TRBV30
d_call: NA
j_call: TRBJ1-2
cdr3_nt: TGTGCCTGGAGGAAGGGATATGGCTACACCTTC
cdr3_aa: CAWRKGYGYTF

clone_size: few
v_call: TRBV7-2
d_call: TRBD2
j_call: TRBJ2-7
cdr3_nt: TGTGCCAGCAGCTCCTCCCGGAGCGGGGGACGGTACGAGCAGTACTTC
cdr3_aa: CASSSSRSGGRYEQYF

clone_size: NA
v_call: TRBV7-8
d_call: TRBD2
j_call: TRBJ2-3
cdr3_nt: TGTGCCAGCAGCCTAGCTGGGACTAGCGGGGGCACAGATACGCAGTATTTT
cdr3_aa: CASSLAGTSGGTDTQYF

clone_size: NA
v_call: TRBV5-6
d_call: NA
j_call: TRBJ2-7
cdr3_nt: TGTGCCAGCAGCTTCCGACAGTCATTTTCCTACGAGCAGTACTTC
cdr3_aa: CASSFRQSFSYEQYF

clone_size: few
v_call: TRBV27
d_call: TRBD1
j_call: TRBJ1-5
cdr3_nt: TGTGCCAGCAGGCTGACAGGGAATGGCGGCAATCAGCCCCAGCATTTT
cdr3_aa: CASRLTGNGGNQPQHF

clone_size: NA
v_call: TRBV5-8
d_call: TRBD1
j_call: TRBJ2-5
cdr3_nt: TGTGCCAGCAGCCCAGGACAGGGGACAGAAGAGACCCAGTACTTC
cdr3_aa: CASSPGQGTEETQYF

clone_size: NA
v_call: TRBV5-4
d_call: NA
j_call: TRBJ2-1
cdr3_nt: TGTGCCAGCAGCATCGAACCGGGACCGGCTGGGGAGCAGTTCTTC
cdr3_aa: CASSIEPGPAGEQFF

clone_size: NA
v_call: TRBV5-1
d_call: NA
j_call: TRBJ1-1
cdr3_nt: TGCGCCAGCAGCTTTTTCAGGGGATCGAACACTGAAGCTTTCTTT
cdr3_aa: CASSFFRGSNTEAFF

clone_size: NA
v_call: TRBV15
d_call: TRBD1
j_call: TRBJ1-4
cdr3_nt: TGTGCCACCAGCGGCCAGGGACAGGGGTATAGTTTT
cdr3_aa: CATSGQGQGYSF

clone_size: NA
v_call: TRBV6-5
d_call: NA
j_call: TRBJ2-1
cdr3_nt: TGTGCCAGCAGTTATGGGGGCCCAAGCTCCTACAATGAGCAGTTCTTC
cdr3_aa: CASSYGGPSSYNEQFF

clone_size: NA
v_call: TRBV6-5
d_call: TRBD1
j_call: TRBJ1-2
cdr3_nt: TGTGCCAGCCTGGGAGGGGGCTCCTATGGCTACACCTTC
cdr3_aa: CASLGGGSYGYTF

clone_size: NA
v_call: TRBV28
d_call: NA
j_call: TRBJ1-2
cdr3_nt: TGTGCCAGCAGTTTAATAGCCAGAGATGGGCGCTATGGCTACACCTTC
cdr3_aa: CASSLIARDGRYGYTF

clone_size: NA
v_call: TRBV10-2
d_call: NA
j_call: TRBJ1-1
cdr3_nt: TGCGCCAGCGGGCGGGCCGGGAGTTTCGGTACTGAAGCTTTCTTT
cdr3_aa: CASGRAGSFGTEAFF

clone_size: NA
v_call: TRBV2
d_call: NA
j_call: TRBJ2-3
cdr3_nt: TGTGCCAGGACTCCGTTACCGGGAGAGGCAGATACGCAGTATTTT
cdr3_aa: CARTPLPGEADTQYF

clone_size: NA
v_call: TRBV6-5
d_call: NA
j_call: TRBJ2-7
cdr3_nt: TGTGCCAGCCAGTCTGAGGGTGCCACCTACGAGCAGTACTTC
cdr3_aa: CASQSEGATYEQYF

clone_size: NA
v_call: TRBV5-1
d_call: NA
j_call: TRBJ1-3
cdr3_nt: TGCGCCAGCAGCAGGGGGGACTCTGGAAACACCATATATTTT
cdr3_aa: CASSRGDSGNTIYF

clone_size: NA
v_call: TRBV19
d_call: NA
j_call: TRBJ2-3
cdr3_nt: TGTGCCAGTAGTATAGATCTATACACAGATACGCAGTATTTT
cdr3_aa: CASSIDLYTDTQYF

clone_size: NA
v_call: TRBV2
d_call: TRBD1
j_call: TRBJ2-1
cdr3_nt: TGTGCCAGCAGTACCGACAGGGGAGCCTACAATGAGCAGTTCTTC
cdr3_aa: CASSTDRGAYNEQFF

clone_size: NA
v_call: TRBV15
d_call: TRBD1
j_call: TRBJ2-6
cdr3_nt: TGTGCCACCAGCAGAGATCTGGGACAGGGGGGCTCTGGGGCCAACGTCCTGACTTTC
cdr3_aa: CATSRDLGQGGSGANVLTF

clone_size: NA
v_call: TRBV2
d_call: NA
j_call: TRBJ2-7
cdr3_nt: TGTGCCAGCAGTGTTCCGAGCTATTCCTACGAGCAGTACTTC
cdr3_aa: CASSVPSYSYEQYF

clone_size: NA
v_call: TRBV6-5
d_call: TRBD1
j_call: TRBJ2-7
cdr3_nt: TGTGCCAGTCGTTCGACAGGGCGATCCCACGAGCAGTACTTC
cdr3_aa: CASRSTGRSHEQYF

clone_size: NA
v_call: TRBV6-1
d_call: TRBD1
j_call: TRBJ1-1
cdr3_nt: TGTGCCAGCAGTGAAGCGGGGACAGCCAGTGGAGCTTTCTTT
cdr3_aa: CASSEAGTASGAFF

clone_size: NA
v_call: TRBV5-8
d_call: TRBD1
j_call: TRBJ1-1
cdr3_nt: TGTGCCAGCAGCGCTCCGGGACAGGGATTGTTTGGGTCTGAAGCTTTCTTT
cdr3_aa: CASSAPGQGLFGSEAFF

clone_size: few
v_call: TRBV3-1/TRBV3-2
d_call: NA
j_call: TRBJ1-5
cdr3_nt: TGTGCCAGCAGCCAAGGTCTGCGGGAACAGCCCCAGCATTTT
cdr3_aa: CASSQGLREQPQHF

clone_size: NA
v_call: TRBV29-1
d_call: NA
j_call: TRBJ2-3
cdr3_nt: TGCAGTTGGGCCTATGGGGGTACGCAGTATTTT
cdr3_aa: CSWAYGGTQYF

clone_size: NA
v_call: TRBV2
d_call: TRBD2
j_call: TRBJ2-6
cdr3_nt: TGTGCCAGCAATGGTTGGGCGGGAGGGTACTCTGGGGCCAACGTCCTGACTTTC
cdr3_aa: CASNGWAGGYSGANVLTF

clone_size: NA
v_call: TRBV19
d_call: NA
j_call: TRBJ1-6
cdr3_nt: TGTGCCAGTAGTATCAACGGCCCCGATCATTCACCCCTCCACTTT
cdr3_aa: CASSINGPDHSPLHF

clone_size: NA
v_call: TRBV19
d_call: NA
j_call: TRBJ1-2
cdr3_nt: TGTGCCAGTAGTTCGTCGGGAGGGTCGGCTAACTATGGCTACACCTTC
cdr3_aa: CASSSSGGSANYGYTF

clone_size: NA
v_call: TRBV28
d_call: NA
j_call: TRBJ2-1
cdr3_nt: TGTGCCAGCAGTTTATCAAAACGCATGGACAATGAGCAGTTCTTC
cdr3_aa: CASSLSKRMDNEQFF